This is a list of T cell receptor beta chains from one sample in a study of blood T cell repertoires in COVID-19. Assay used: immunoSEQ multiplex PCR; TCRdb lists only in-frame clones, some missing. The sample carries 400,000 or so clones, roughly 89% recorded once. The sequencing input was peripheral blood. The receptors derive from a man between 18 and 35 years old with COVID-19, enrolled during active disease. CDR3s include the opening cysteine and the closing phenylalanine or tryptophan. The D gene is left open where the match is weak. Some rows have no size entry. The others give once, few or many, or a class for an expanded clone.

v_gene	d_gene	j_gene	abundance	len	CDR3aa	CDR3nt
TRBV6-2/TRBV6-3	TRBD2	TRBJ2-5	few	18	CASSSQGLAVYLQETQYF	TGTGCCAGCAGTTCTCAAGGACTAGCGGTCTACCTACAAGAGACCCAGTACTTC
TRBV7-9	NA	TRBJ2-5	once	15	CASSFPTSVGETQYF	TGTGCCAGCAGCTTCCCTACTTCGGTCGGAGAGACCCAGTACTTC
TRBV18	NA	TRBJ2-3	NA	14	CASSPSGTTDTQYF	TGTGCCAGCTCACCAAGCGGCACCACAGATACGCAGTATTTT
TRBV9	NA	TRBJ2-3	NA	15	CASSVGPGSTDTQYF	TGTGCCAGCAGCGTAGGTCCGGGTAGCACAGATACGCAGTATTTT
TRBV7-3	NA	TRBJ2-3	NA	15	CASSLIGTRTDTQYF	TGTGCCAGCAGCTTAATAGGGACTCGCACAGATACGCAGTATTTT
TRBV7-2	TRBD1	TRBJ2-2	few	16	CASSQDRGIVAGELFF	TGTGCCAGCAGCCAAGACAGGGGGATTGTCGCCGGGGAGCTGTTTTTT
TRBV7-9	NA	TRBJ2-3	once	17	CASSPLPTGHYTDTQYF	TGTGCCAGCAGCCCCCTACCCACGGGACACTACACAGATACGCAGTATTTT
TRBV5-1	NA	TRBJ1-1	NA	14	CASSRDSTSTEAFF	TGCGCCAGCAGCCGGGACTCCACGAGCACTGAAGCTTTCTTT
TRBV3-1/TRBV3-2	NA	TRBJ1-2	NA	15	CASSQGLEGGYGYTF	TGTGCCAGCAGCCAAGGGCTTGAGGGGGGGTATGGCTACACCTTC
TRBV11-1	TRBD2	TRBJ2-6	NA	13	CASGRGGANVLTF	TGTGCCAGCGGGAGGGGTGGGGCCAACGTCCTGACTTTC
TRBV27	NA	TRBJ1-1	NA	13	CASSSRQSTEAFF	TGTGCCAGCAGTTCCCGACAGTCCACTGAAGCTTTCTTT
TRBV7-9	NA	TRBJ1-1	few	15	CASSSLGGRNTEAFF	TGTGCCAGCAGCTCATTAGGCGGGAGGAACACTGAAGCTTTCTTT
TRBV6-5	NA	TRBJ2-1	NA	15	CASTGGRQGHNEQFF	TGTGCCAGCACCGGAGGGAGACAGGGCCACAATGAGCAGTTCTTC
TRBV30	TRBD1	TRBJ1-6	NA	13	CAWTGTGLSPLHF	TGTGCCTGGACCGGGACAGGGCTTTCACCCCTCCACTTT
TRBV5-5	TRBD1	TRBJ1-4	NA	17	CASSGRTGVSTNEKLFF	TGTGCCAGCAGCGGGAGGACAGGGGTCTCAACTAATGAAAAACTGTTTTTT
TRBV11-3	TRBD2	TRBJ2-1	once	13	CASSLSGGNEQFF	TGTGCCAGCAGCTTGTCGGGAGGGAATGAGCAGTTCTTC
TRBV11-2	NA	TRBJ2-3	NA	15	CASSLTYARTDTQYF	TGTGCCAGCAGCTTAACCTATGCCCGCACAGATACGCAGTATTTT
TRBV5-1	NA	TRBJ1-2	once	15	CASSLETGSDAGYTF	TGCGCCAGCAGCTTGGAAACAGGGTCGGATGCTGGCTACACCTTC
TRBV9	TRBD2	TRBJ2-1	NA	15	CASSVVGSGVNEQFF	TGTGCCAGCAGCGTAGTTGGTAGCGGGGTCAATGAGCAGTTCTTC
TRBV24-1	NA	TRBJ1-2	NA	12	CATLSPFWGYTF	TGTGCCACCCTATCCCCATTCTGGGGCTACACCTTC
TRBV4-1	NA	TRBJ2-3	NA	14	CASSQDLSTDTQYF	TGCGCCAGCAGCCAAGATCTAAGCACAGATACGCAGTATTTT
TRBV24-1	TRBD2	TRBJ2-2	NA	14	CATNPGLGTGELFF	TGTGCCACGAACCCGGGACTAGGAACCGGGGAGCTGTTTTTT
TRBV7-3	NA	TRBJ2-2	few	14	CASSLPGTTGELFF	TGTGCCAGCAGCTTGCCGGGAACCACCGGGGAGCTGTTTTTT
TRBV6-5	TRBD1	TRBJ1-1	NA	15	CASSTLGGEDTEAFF	TGTGCCAGCAGTACCCTAGGGGGCGAGGACACTGAAGCTTTCTTT
TRBV11-3	NA	TRBJ2-3	NA	12	CASSFGTDTQYF	TGTGCCAGCAGCTTCGGCACAGATACGCAGTATTTT
TRBV24-1	NA	TRBJ2-5	NA	13	CATSDPPGETQYF	TGTGCCACCAGTGACCCACCTGGCGAGACCCAGTACTTC
TRBV11-1	TRBD2	TRBJ2-1	NA	14	CASSSGLAGNEQFF	TGTGCCAGCAGCTCCGGACTAGCGGGTAATGAGCAGTTCTTC
TRBV7-2	NA	TRBJ2-7	NA	15	CASSLYPESSYEQYF	TGTGCCAGCAGCTTATATCCCGAGAGCTCCTACGAGCAGTACTTC
TRBV10-2	TRBD1	TRBJ2-3	NA	14	CASQGQGFTDTQYF	TGCGCCAGCCAGGGACAGGGCTTCACAGATACGCAGTATTTT
TRBV28	NA	TRBJ1-6	NA	16	CASSTQGSSYNSPLHF	TGTGCCAGCAGTACCCAAGGGAGCTCCTATAATTCACCCCTCCACTTT
TRBV5-1	NA	TRBJ2-3	NA	16	CASSLMGSALLDTQYF	TGCGCCAGCAGCTTGATGGGTAGCGCCCTTTTGGATACGCAGTATTTT
TRBV12-3/TRBV12-4	NA	TRBJ2-3	NA	12	CASSLVIDTQYF	TGTGCCAGCAGTTTAGTTATAGATACGCAGTATTTT
TRBV5-6	NA	TRBJ2-2	once	16	CASSSSGTPNTGELFF	TGTGCCAGCAGCTCTTCCGGGACTCCTAACACCGGGGAGCTGTTTTTT
TRBV29-1	NA	TRBJ1-1	NA	12	CSVVRGGTEAFF	TGCAGCGTTGTGAGGGGAGGCACTGAAGCTTTCTTT
TRBV10-2	NA	TRBJ2-3	NA	14	CASREIAGTDTQYF	TGCGCCAGCAGAGAGATAGCGGGCACAGATACGCAGTATTTT
TRBV23-1	TRBD1	TRBJ2-7	NA	17	CASSQHTEQGAMYEQYF	TGCGCCAGCAGTCAACACACAGAACAGGGGGCAATGTACGAGCAGTACTTC
TRBV18	TRBD1	TRBJ1-5	NA	13	CASSPDRDQPQHF	TGTGCCAGCTCACCGGACAGGGATCAGCCCCAGCATTTT
TRBV6-1	NA	TRBJ2-5	NA	14	CASSEQPGAETQYF	TGTGCCAGCAGTGAACAGCCAGGGGCAGAGACCCAGTACTTC